This T cell receptor (beta chain) was captured in a study of T cell responses to AZD1222 COVID-19 vaccine. Study results and limitations: Repertoire sampling was restricted to post-peak T cell response timepoints. Spike regions recognized by vaccine-associated CD4 TCRs spanned the protein, led by 160-218 and 743-854. Possibly, clonal diversity was underestimated; donors were largely white British and included more females. The study found Spike-specific TCR breadth and depth rose after two AZD1222 doses.

TCRdb's table, derived via immunoSEQ multiplex PCR, lists solely in-frame clones and lacks some. The sample shows about 160,000 clones, approximately 90% of them seen only once. Germline V gives CDR1 DFQATT, CDR2 SNEGSKA (reference sequence). The CDR3 is 13 amino acids. V lost 3 bases to trimming and J lost 8 bases; unmatched junction nucleotides: 3. Notes on this clone: What it binds is not known.

The sequences come from peripheral blood, collected 28 days after the second AZD1222 dose. The chain joins TRBV20-1 to TRBJ1-4; 10 nucleotides line up with TRBD1. The sequence was collected from an adult who received the AZD1222 COVID-19 vaccine. CDR3 region: CSASGTGDEKLFF. CDR3 coding DNA: TGCAGTGCTAGTGGGACAGGGGACGAAAAACTGTTTTTT.